A single TCR beta chain is shown here with its context. This sample stems from a study of shared clonotypes between healthy human individuals. The overall study: The study enrolled a couple of women and a few men aged 18 to 49. Plates per donor: three CD4 naive, three CD4 memory, two CD8 naive, one CD8 memory.

Every subset's genomic DNA went evenly onto several immunoSEQ plates. The assay was immunoSEQ multiplex PCR, and TCRdb's table has in-frame clones only and misses some. Of around 550,000 clones listed, almost 97% were seen once; the top ten hold about 0.064%. Trimming removed 7 bases at V and 12 bases at J, with 16 bases between. Germline V gives CDR1 SNHLY, CDR2 FYNNEI. The CDR3 is made up of 11 amino acids. The chain links TRBV2 to TRBJ2-7; TRBD1 is a possible D gene (6 bases). The sample was naive CD4+ T cells sorted from blood. Noted subset: CD45RA+ positively selected. This sequence was found in a woman in her twenties or thirties in good health. Here the CDR3 reads CASKSGDQRYF. CDR3 in DNA: TGTGCCAGCAAGTCAGGGGACCAGCGGTACTTC.